This is a list of T cell receptor beta chains from one sample in a study of T cells in Graves' hyperthyroidism and ophthalmopathy. TCRdb used MiXCR to reprocess the multiplex PCR reads, holding one entry per CDR3 protein. Of around 600,000 distinct CDR3 sequences detected, 11% to 15% appear once; the ten largest clones hold 7.1%. The specimen sequenced was blood. The receptors were sampled from a woman under 30 with Graves' ophthalmopathy. Each CDR3 is given with its conserved first and last residue. The order of the fields is V gene, clone size, CDR3 protein. Clone size is stated in some rows and not others, as once, few, many or a class when expanded.

TRBV11-2 | many | CAVSGSSPGGYTF
TRBV2 | many | CASSEVENLGWDSRAHEQFF
TRBV27 | many | CASSPGLDSYEQYF
TRBV4-2 | . | CASSQVFRGALSTDTQYF
TRBV20-1 | many | CSAANSNQPQHF
TRBV9 | . | CASAPRVNYNEQFF
TRBV19 | once | CASSPHRQGISQTGELFF
TRBV28 | few | CASSLTGYNQPQHF
TRBV24-1 | many | CATMDSGNTGELFF
TRBV12-3/TRBV12-4 | many | CASSRTNVEFF
TRBV29-1 | many | CSVGTGPTAYGYTF
TRBV20-1 | many | CSARDGRATANEQFF
TRBV5-6 | . | CASSSGQGVRGWLFF
TRBV30 | . | CAWSAYGFGGGYTF
TRBV20-1 | many | CSARSRTLYNEQFF
TRBV7-2 | . | CASSLPGQGVWTEAFF
TRBV6-1 | many | CASSGWVYEQYF
TRBV15 | few | CATSNDRGLRNEQFF
TRBV20-1 | many | CSARGGQGNYEQYF
TRBV6-1 | many | CASSAIVPGQGAWTEAFF
TRBV29-1 | . | CSVGFGDYGYTF
TRBV11-2 | many | CASSLAGRAPYEQYF
TRBV5-5 | few | CASSLRQNNSPLHF
TRBV6-2/TRBV6-3 | . | CASRQDRGDYGYTF
TRBV3-1 | many | CASSQHNTYTQYF
TRBV28 | . | CASSLKLAGGGKYNEQFF
TRBV20-1 | many | CSARMQTSNYEQYF
TRBV11-3 | many | CASSLGGGSSTDTQYF
TRBV5-6 | many | CASSQLSNNEQFF
TRBV10-3 | few | CAISERQNTEAFF
TRBV5-5 | many | CASSPGRGQGTISSDTQYF
TRBV7-2 | many | CASSPKRGASTDTQYF
TRBV3-1 | many | CASSQDEGGYEQYF
TRBV6-1 | few | CASAPGRLPTDAQYF
TRBV9 | . | CASSVDGRAYNEQFF
TRBV7-2 | . | CASSLKTRYDLTYEQYF
TRBV2 | many | CASSEGIGSNYGYTF
TRBV7-6 | many | CASSLGAGTGDVGVAEAFF
TRBV6-1 | many | CASHSGTNYGYTF
TRBV2 | . | CATKGSGANVLTF
TRBV6-5 | . | CASSYGWDGELFF
TRBV7-9 | many | CASSPPTYEQYF
TRBV7-9 | few | CASSLEDPAGELFF
TRBV3-1 | few | CASSQGFTSGYNEQFF
TRBV12-3/TRBV12-4 | many | CASSLGRENTEAFF
TRBV5-5 | many | CASSPDSGRGREQFF
TRBV5-1 | . | CASSGQGLAGGAETQYF
TRBV2 | . | CAGRLQGSTTEAFF
TRBV6-1 | few | CASSEWANSYEQYF
TRBV5-4 | few | CASSSGLGLNEQFF
TRBV6-1 | few | CAGTPFTGGVRSEQFF
TRBV20-1 | many | CSVGQGARGTEAFF
TRBV7-8 | many | CASSPIRGYGMNTEAFF
TRBV2 | many | CASSEQAAGQYF